The T cell receptor beta chain described here comes from a study of cytotoxic CD8 clonotypes in ibrutinib-treated CLL. General observations from the study: Clonality increased with ibrutinib response but returned toward baseline at progression.

TCRdb's table, derived via immunoSEQ multiplex PCR, lists solely in-frame clones and lacks some. The table has around 300,000 clones, 70% to 80% seen once. A word on this clone: As yet, its antigen is unknown.

This material consisted of PBMCs, taken before ibrutinib treatment. The clonotype was recovered from a human donor with chronic lymphocytic leukemia.

This CDR3 reads CASSPRGSNEKLFF. DNA of the CDR3: TGCGCCAGCTCCCCGCGGGGCAGTAATGAAAAACTGTTTTTT. This chain joins TRBV5-1 and TRBJ1-4; D is perhaps TRBD1 (5 bases). V was pared by 7 bases and J by 4 bases, with 14 bases between. Germline values: CDR1 SGHRS, CDR2 YFSETQ. CDR3 length: 14 amino acids.